These 17 T cell receptor beta chains originate from one sample sequenced in a study of blood T cell repertoires in COVID-19. Profiled with immunoSEQ multiplex PCR; TCRdb holds only in-frame clones, not every one. The sample holds about 260,000 clones, 84% seen once. The specimen sequenced was peripheral blood. These receptors were taken from a human donor in a cohort sampled during active COVID-19.

V usage is TRBV10-3 and J usage is TRBJ1-1; 10 bases fit TRBD1. CDR3 length equals 14 residues. Germline V gene lookup returns CDR1 ENHRY and CDR2 SYGVKD. The V segment lost 7 bases and the J segment 4 bases; nucleotides outside the gene matches: 6. The CDR3 DNA reads as TGTGCCATCAACCGACAGGGGGCGGGCACTGAAGCTTTCTTT. Its protein product is CAINRQGAGTEAFF.

CDR3 in DNA: TGTGCCAGCAGCCCCTGGGGCTGGGAGACCCAGTACTTC. It is translated as CASSPWGWETQYF. This sequence joins TRBV11-2 and TRBJ2-5; possibly TRBD1 for D (5 bases). The CDR3 is made up of 13 amino acids. Trimming stripped 5 bases from V and 5 bases from J, with 12 bases between. The germline gives CDR1 SGHAT, CDR2 FQNNGV.

The chain links TRBV14 to TRBJ2-5; D uncertain. The V gene's germline CDR1 is SGHDN and CDR2 FVKESK. The V end was cut by 3 bases, the J end by 1 base, with 9 bases between. The CDR3 is 14 residues long. As DNA, the CDR3 is TGTGCCAGCAGCCATCAGATCATCCAAGAGACCCAGTACTTC. It yields the protein CASSHQIIQETQYF. The full variable domain, in which reference TRBV14 and TRBJ2-5 provide the parts outside the CDR3, is EAGVTQFPSHSVIEKGQTVTLRCDPISGHDNLYWYRRVMGKEIKFLLHFVKESKQDESGMPNNRFLAERTGGTYSTLKVQPAELEDSGVYFCASSHQIIQETQYFGPGTRLLVL.

The chain recombines TRBV7-2 with TRBJ1-6, with D uncertain. This CDR3 is 15 amino acids long. Trimming took off 7 bases at V and 11 bases at J, with 21 bases between the two ends. Germline loops: CDR1 SGHTA, CDR2 FQGNSA. DNA for the CDR3: TGTGCCAGCACCCCACAAGAGGGCCTTGGGGCACCCCTCCACTTT. Translated: CASTPQEGLGAPLHF. Based on the CDR3 plus reference TRBV7-2 and TRBJ1-6, the full variable domain is GAGVSQSPSNKVTEKGKDVELRCDPISGHTALYWYRQSLGQGLEFLIYFQGNSAPDKSGLPSDRFSAERTGGSVSTLTIQRTQQEDSAVYLCASTPQEGLGAPLHFGNGTRLTVT.

The chain is built from TRBV10-1 and TRBJ2-1, with 11 nucleotides matching TRBD2. The CDR3 contains 15 residues. Germline V gene data show CDR1 as WNHNN and CDR2 as SYGVQD (reference sequence). With 2 bases clipped from V and 8 bases from J, the junction kept 5 bases outside the gene matches. The CDR3 bases are TGCGCCAGCAGTGAGGTTAGCGGGGGGGCTGATGAGCAGTTCTTC. Its translation: CASSEVSGGADEQFF.

V and J are TRBV4-3 and TRBJ1-6; D gene ambiguous. V was clipped by 4 bases and J by 6 bases, with 16 bases between them. This CDR3 region has 16 residues. The V gene's germline CDR1 is LGHNA and CDR2 YSLEER. The CDR3 spells CASSPVALQANSPLHF. The CDR3 DNA reads TGCGCCAGCAGCCCTGTCGCCCTCCAGGCTAATTCACCCCTCCACTTT.

Here the CDR3 reads CSVGRTGLNEQYF. CDR3 coding DNA: TGCAGCGTGGGTCGGACAGGGCTAAACGAGCAGTACTTC. The chain carries TRBV29-1 and TRBJ2-7, with 8 bases lining up with TRBD1. The V gene end was trimmed by 6 bases and the J gene end by 5 bases; junction bases not matched to a gene: 9. Per the germline V gene, CDR1 is SQVTM and CDR2 is ANQGSEA. CDR3 length equals 13 residues.

The V call is TRBV3-1 (or the pseudogene TRBV3-2), the J call TRBJ2-7, with TRBD2 matching 7 bases. Germline V lookup: CDR1 LGHDT, CDR2 YNNKEL (reference sequence). Trimming cost V 0 bases and J 3 bases; bases outside gene matches: 5. The CDR3 totals 15 residues. CDR3 nucleotide sequence: TGTGCCAGCAGCCAAGAGGGCAAGCGGGGCTACGAGCAGTACTTC. It is translated as CASSQEGKRGYEQYF.

This clone was detected only a few times. The rearrangement joins TRBV20-1 to TRBJ1-2, with no clear D. The CDR3 runs 13 residues. Germline-derived CDR1 and CDR2 are DFQATT and SNEGSKA (reference sequence). V was clipped by 3 bases and J by 0 bases, with 8 bases between them. The CDR3 sequence is CSASFSSNYGYTF. In DNA form, the CDR3 reads TGCAGTGCTAGTTTTAGTTCTAACTATGGCTACACCTTC.

The genes are TRBV7-2 and TRBJ2-3; maybe TRBD2 (6 bases). The CDR3 contains 15 residues. CDR1 is SGHTA, CDR2 FQGNSA, per germline. The ends were cut back, 4 bases at V and 4 bases at J, with 15 bases in the middle. CDR3 in amino acids: CASSSRRRGSDTQYF. The CDR3 DNA sequence: TGTGCCAGCAGCTCTCGCCGGCGGGGTTCAGATACGCAGTATTTT.

This chain links TRBV10-3 with TRBJ2-7, with 10 nucleotides matching TRBD2. CDR3 length: 13 residues. Germline values: CDR1 ENHRY, CDR2 SYGVKD. The junction had 10 bases not matched to a gene; V was cut back by 11 bases and J by 6 bases. The CDR3 region has the DNA TGTGCCGCGAGCCCCTTAGCGGGAGGCGAGCAGTACTTC. Its protein product is CAASPLAGGEQYF.

The chain links TRBV7-2 to TRBJ2-7; 8 nucleotides match TRBD1. Per the germline V gene, CDR1 is SGHTA and CDR2 is FQGNSA. This CDR3 spans 12 amino acids. V lost 5 bases and J lost 4; bases outside the gene matches: 1. The CDR3: CASSRTGYEQYF. CDR3 bases: TGTGCCAGCAGCCGGACAGGGTACGAGCAGTACTTC. Using reference TRBV7-2 and TRBJ2-7 for the parts outside the CDR3, the full variable domain is GAGVSQSPSNKVTEKGKDVELRCDPISGHTALYWYRQSLGQGLEFLIYFQGNSAPDKSGLPSDRFSAERTGGSVSTLTIQRTQQEDSAVYLCASSRTGYEQYFGPGTRLTVT.

The V call is TRBV13, the J call TRBJ1-1; unclear D gene. This CDR3 contains 13 residues. V lost 7 bases, J lost 1 base, and 10 bases lay in between. CDR1 and CDR2 (germline): PRHDT, FYEKMQ (reference sequence). CDR3 loop: CASNAGSNTEAFF. CDR3 DNA sequence: TGTGCCAGCAATGCGGGCTCGAACACTGAAGCTTTCTTT.

The chain joins TRBV9 to TRBJ2-7; D perhaps matches TRBD2 (5 bases). Trimming shortened V by 4 bases and J by 1 base, and 15 bases separated the two germline ends. Germline CDR1 reads SGDLS; CDR2 reads YYNGEE. The CDR3 is 15 amino acids. For the CDR3, the DNA is TGTGCCAGCAGCCCCCAGTTGGGAGTGTCCTACGAGCAGTACTTC. Translated, it gives CASSPQLGVSYEQYF.

V and J are TRBV6-2 or TRBV6-3 and TRBJ2-1; a weak D match, TRBD2 (5 bases). The CDR3 is 16 residues long. Between the trimmed V and J ends, which lost 2 bases and 2 bases, there was a span of 13 bases. Germline CDR1 is MNHEY and CDR2 is SVGEGT. The CDR3 here is CASSYPEGWAYNEQFF. The CDR3 DNA sequence: TGTGCCAGCAGTTACCCCGAGGGTTGGGCCTACAATGAGCAGTTCTTC.

This clone has more than one count but fewer than ten. This chain joins TRBV4-2 and TRBJ1-4; D remains ambiguous. The V end was cut by 4 bases, the J end by 1 base, with 10 bases between. This CDR3 spans 15 amino acids. Per germline, CDR1 LGHNA and CDR2 YNFKEQ. The CDR3 sequence: CASSPPAGTNEKLFF. In DNA form, the CDR3 reads TGTGCCAGCAGCCCCCCCGCCGGAACTAATGAAAAACTGTTTTTT.

The chain recombines TRBV19 with TRBJ1-3; no clear D. The CDR3 loop spans 15 amino acids. Trimming removed 0 bases from V and 0 bases from J, with 6 bases in between. Germline CDR1 reads LNHDA; CDR2 reads SQIVND (reference sequence). The CDR3 sequence: CASSIDASSGNTIYF. CDR3 DNA: TGTGCCAGTAGTATAGACGCGAGCTCTGGAAACACCATATATTTT.